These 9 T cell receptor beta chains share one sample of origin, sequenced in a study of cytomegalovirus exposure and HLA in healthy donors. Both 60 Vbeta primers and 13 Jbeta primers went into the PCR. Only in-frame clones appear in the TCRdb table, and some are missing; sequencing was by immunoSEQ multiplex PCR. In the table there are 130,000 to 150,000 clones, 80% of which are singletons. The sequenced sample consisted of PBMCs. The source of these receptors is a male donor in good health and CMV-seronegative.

The CDR3 reads CASSDPSGTPGGAFF. As DNA, the CDR3 is TGTGCCAGCAGCGACCCCTCCGGGACACCAGGAGGAGCTTTCTTT. The chain couples TRBV9 to TRBJ1-1, with D possibly matching TRBD1 (6 bases). V was shortened by 3 bases and J by 10 bases, with 22 bases between the two germline ends. The CDR3 consists of 15 residues. Germline values: CDR1 SGDLS, CDR2 YYNGEE.

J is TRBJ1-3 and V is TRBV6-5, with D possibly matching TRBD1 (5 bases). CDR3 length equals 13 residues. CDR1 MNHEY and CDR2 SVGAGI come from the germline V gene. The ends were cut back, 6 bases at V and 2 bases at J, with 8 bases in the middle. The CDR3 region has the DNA TGTGCCAGCAGCGAGACAGCTGGAAACACCATATATTTT. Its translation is CASSETAGNTIYF.

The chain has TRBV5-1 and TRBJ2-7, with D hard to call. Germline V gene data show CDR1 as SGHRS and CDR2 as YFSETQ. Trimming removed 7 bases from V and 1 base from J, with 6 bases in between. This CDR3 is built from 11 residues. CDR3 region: CASSYSYEQYF. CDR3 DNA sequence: TGCGCCAGCTCCTATTCCTACGAGCAGTACTTC.

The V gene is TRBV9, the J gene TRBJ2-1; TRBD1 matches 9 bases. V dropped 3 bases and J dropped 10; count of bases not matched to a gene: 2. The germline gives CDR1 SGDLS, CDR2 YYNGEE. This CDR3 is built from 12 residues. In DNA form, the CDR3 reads TGTGCCAGCAGCGCGGACAGGGGAGAGCAGTTCTTC. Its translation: CASSADRGEQFF.

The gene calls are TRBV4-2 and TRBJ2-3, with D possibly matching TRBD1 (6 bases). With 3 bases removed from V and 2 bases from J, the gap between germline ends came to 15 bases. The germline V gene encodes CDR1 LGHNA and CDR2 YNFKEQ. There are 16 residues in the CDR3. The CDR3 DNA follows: TGTGCCAGCAGCCAGACGGCCTCAGGGGACACAGATACGCAGTATTTT. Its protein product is CASSQTASGDTDTQYF.

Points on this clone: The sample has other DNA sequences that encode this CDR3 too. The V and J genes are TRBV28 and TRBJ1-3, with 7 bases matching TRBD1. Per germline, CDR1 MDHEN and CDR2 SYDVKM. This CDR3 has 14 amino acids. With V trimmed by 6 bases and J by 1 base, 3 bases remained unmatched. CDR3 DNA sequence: TGTGCCAGCAGACAGGGGCTTTCTGGAAACACCATATATTTT. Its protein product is CASRQGLSGNTIYF.

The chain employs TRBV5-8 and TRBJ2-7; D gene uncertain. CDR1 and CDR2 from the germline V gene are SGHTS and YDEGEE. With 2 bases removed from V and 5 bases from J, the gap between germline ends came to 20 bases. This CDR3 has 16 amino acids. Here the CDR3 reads CASSFRPHRNDNEQYF. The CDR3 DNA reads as TGTGCCAGCAGCTTCCGGCCGCACCGAAACGACAACGAGCAGTACTTC.

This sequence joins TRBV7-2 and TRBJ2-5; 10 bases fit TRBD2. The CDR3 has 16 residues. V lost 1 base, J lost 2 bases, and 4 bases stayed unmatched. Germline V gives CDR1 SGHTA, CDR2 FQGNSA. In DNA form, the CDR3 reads TGTGCCAGCAGCTTAGTTAGCGGGGGGCCTCAAGAGACCCAGTACTTC. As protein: CASSLVSGGPQETQYF. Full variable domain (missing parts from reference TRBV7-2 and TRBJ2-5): GAGVSQSPSNKVTEKGKDVELRCDPISGHTALYWYRQSLGQGLEFLIYFQGNSAPDKSGLPSDRFSAERTGGSVSTLTIQRTQQEDSAVYLCASSLVSGGPQETQYFGPGTRLLVL.

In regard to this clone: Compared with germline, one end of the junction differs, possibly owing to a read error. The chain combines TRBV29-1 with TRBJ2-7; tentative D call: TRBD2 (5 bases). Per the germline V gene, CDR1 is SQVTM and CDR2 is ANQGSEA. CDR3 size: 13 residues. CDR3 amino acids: CSVGSPGDYERYF. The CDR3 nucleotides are TGCAGCGTTGGAAGTCCCGGCGACTACGAGCGGTACTTC.